These 23 T cell receptor beta chains share one sample of origin, sequenced in a study of blood T cell repertoires in COVID-19 (dated by TCRdb to the early 2020s). Library preparation used the immunoSEQ multiplex PCR assay. TCRdb re-hosts the immuneACCESS table, in-frame sequences only. Its copies lack some clones; in the studies checked, an unresolved V gene accounts for under half of them, and the cause for the rest is not known. The sample table shows about 97,000 clones, and more than 75% are seen once. Together, the top ten hold approximately 15% of the sample. The sequenced sample was peripheral blood. The receptors were sampled from a human donor in a cohort sampled during active COVID-19.

Worth noting for this clone: This sample also contains other DNA sequences that code for the same CDR3. The genes are TRBV6-5 and TRBJ1-1; 7 nucleotides align to TRBD1. From germline, CDR1 is MNHEY and CDR2 SVGAGI. Trimming at V came to 4 bases and at J to 0 bases, leaving 2 bases not matched to a gene. This CDR3 has 14 residues. For the CDR3, the DNA is TGTGCCAGCAGTTTGGGACAGTTGAACACTGAAGCTTTCTTT. It yields the protein CASSLGQLNTEAFF.

This sequence joins TRBV2 and TRBJ2-5, with D possibly TRBD2 on 6 matching bases. The CDR3 covers 13 residues. Trimming pared 3 bases from V and 2 bases from J, leaving 7 bases between. Germline CDR1 and CDR2: SNHLY and FYNNEI. The CDR3 is CASSEGGQETQYF. DNA of the CDR3: TGTGCCAGCAGTGAGGGGGGACAAGAGACCCAGTACTTC.

The chain links TRBV2 to TRBJ2-7, with 8 bases lining up with TRBD2. V shed 5 bases and J 4 bases; nucleotides not matched to a gene: 10. Germline assignment: CDR1 SNHLY and CDR2 FYNNEI. The CDR3 is made up of 15 amino acids. The CDR3 is CASSLREGRGYEQYF. The CDR3 region has the DNA TGTGCCAGCAGTCTCCGGGAGGGGAGAGGGTACGAGCAGTACTTC.

This sequence joins TRBV30 and TRBJ2-3; D possibly corresponds to TRBD2 (6 bases). V shed 2 bases and J shed 2 bases, with 11 bases lying between them. Germline CDR1 GTSNPN, CDR2 SVGIG (reference sequence). The CDR3 spans 14 residues. CDR3 region: CAWSFTGVTDTQYF. The CDR3 nucleotides read TGTGCCTGGAGTTTTACGGGAGTCACAGATACGCAGTATTTT.

The chain combines TRBV7-9 with TRBJ1-5, with D perhaps TRBD1 (5 bases). Trimming stripped 0 bases from V and 7 bases from J, with 16 bases between. In germline, CDR1 is SEHNR, CDR2 FQNEAQ (reference sequence). CDR3 length equals 16 residues. The CDR3 here is CASSLAHQGYVQPQHF. CDR3 bases: TGTGCCAGCAGCTTAGCGCACCAGGGTTATGTGCAGCCCCAGCATTTT.

This sequence joins TRBV15 and TRBJ1-4; D possibly corresponds to TRBD1 (6 bases). The germline CDR1 and CDR2 sequences are LNHNV and YYDKDF (reference sequence). V shed 0 bases and J shed 6 bases, with 8 bases lying between them. The CDR3 runs 14 residues. The DNA of the CDR3 is TGTGCCACCAGCAGAGAAGGGGGTCATGAAAAACTGTTTTTT. Translating gives CATSREGGHEKLFF.

The gene calls are TRBV10-1 and TRBJ1-3; the match to TRBD1 covers 7 bases. J was trimmed by 4 bases and V by 7 bases; bases with no gene match: 22. This CDR3 contains 19 residues. CDR1 is WNHNN and CDR2 is SYGVQD in the germline V gene (reference sequence). The CDR3 spells CASITDREGALYGGNTIYF. The CDR3 DNA reads as TGCGCCAGCATCACCGACAGGGAAGGGGCCCTTTATGGGGGAAACACCATATATTTT.

This sequence joins TRBV9 and TRBJ2-3; 10 bases fit TRBD2. This CDR3 has 15 amino acids. With 3 bases clipped from V and 4 bases from J, the junction kept 5 bases outside the gene matches. The germline V gene has CDR1 SGDLS and CDR2 YYNGEE. CDR3 DNA sequence: TGTGCCAGCAGCGCCTCCGGGACTAGCGCAGATACGCAGTATTTT. Translating it yields CASSASGTSADTQYF.

This clone was recorded once. The rearrangement links TRBV12-5 to TRBJ2-3, with D possibly being TRBD2 (6 bases). Germline values: CDR1 LGHNT, CDR2 FRNRAP. V was trimmed by 9 bases and J by 5 bases, leaving 15 bases between them. This CDR3 is 13 amino acids long. CDR3 DNA: TGTGCTAGGCGGGAACCCGGGGGAGATACGCAGTATTTT. Amino acids: CARREPGGDTQYF. The whole variable domain, remainder taken from reference TRBV12-5 and TRBJ2-3, is DARVTQTPRHKVTEMGQEVTMRCQPILGHNTVFWYRQTMMQGLELLAYFRNRAPLDDSGMPKDRFSAEMPDATLATLKIQPSEPRDSAVYFCARREPGGDTQYFGPGTRLTVL.

This chain connects TRBV9 to TRBJ2-5; possible D gene TRBD1, 6 bases. Between the trimmed V and J ends, which lost 0 bases and 5 bases, there was a span of 14 bases. Germline-derived CDR1 and CDR2 are SGDLS and YYNGEE. This CDR3 is built from 15 residues. Written as DNA, the CDR3 is TGTGCCAGCAGCGTAGGGATTCAGGGGCGGGAGACCCAGTACTTC. This codes for CASSVGIQGRETQYF.

This clone appeared a single time. The chain carries TRBV29-1 and TRBJ2-7; 11 bases fit TRBD2. The V gene's germline CDR1 is SQVTM and CDR2 ANQGSEA. J lost 7 bases, V lost 5 bases, and 7 bases had no gene match. The CDR3 consists of 13 residues. The CDR3 region is CSVLTSGKVEQYF. The DNA for the CDR3 is TGCAGCGTTCTGACTAGCGGGAAGGTGGAGCAGTACTTC.

The CDR3 coding sequence is TGCGCCAGCAGCTTGGAGGGGGTGAGCAATCAGCCCCAGCATTTT. It translates to CASSLEGVSNQPQHF. This chain joins TRBV5-1 and TRBJ1-5, with D perhaps matching TRBD1 (6 bases). The V and J ends lost 0 bases and 1 base respectively, with 8 bases between them. Germline V lookup: CDR1 SGHRS, CDR2 YFSETQ. This CDR3 is 15 amino acids long.

This clone was seen a handful of times. This chain connects TRBV6-5 to TRBJ2-2; D is perhaps TRBD2 (5 bases). Germline V gene data show CDR1 as MNHEY and CDR2 as SVGAGI. The V end was cut by 5 bases, the J end by 5 bases, with 9 bases between. This CDR3 is 13 amino acids long. As DNA, the CDR3 is TGTGCCAGCAGTCCATCGGGAACCGGGGAGCTGTTTTTT. Its protein product is CASSPSGTGELFF.

The chain recombines TRBV18 with TRBJ2-7; tentatively, D is TRBD1 (5 bases). CDR3 size: 15 residues. V was trimmed by 3 bases and J by 5 bases, leaving 17 bases between them. The V gene's germline CDR1 is KGHSH and CDR2 LQKENI. The CDR3 here is CASSPSGMVRNEQYF. DNA for the CDR3: TGTGCCAGCTCACCCTCAGGGATGGTTCGTAACGAGCAGTACTTC. The full variable domain, its missing parts supplied by reference TRBV18 and TRBJ2-7, is NAGVMQNPRHLVRRRGQEARLRCSPMKGHSHVYWYRQLPEEGLKFMVYLQKENIIDESGMPKERFSAEFPKEGPSILRIQQVVRGDSAAYFCASSPSGMVRNEQYFGPGTRLTVT.

The CDR3 spells CASSSLTGIYSETQYF. The CDR3 DNA reads TGTGCCAGCAGCTCACTCACAGGCATTTACTCAGAGACCCAGTACTTC. This chain connects TRBV11-1 to TRBJ2-5; tentatively, D is TRBD1 (5 bases). The CDR3 length is 16 residues. V gave up 4 bases and J gave up 4 bases, with 19 bases separating them. Germline lookup yields CDR1 SGHAT and CDR2 FQDESV (reference sequence).

This rearrangement joins TRBV12-3 or TRBV12-4 to TRBJ2-2; D unclear. The germline V and J ends were trimmed by 5 bases and 4 bases, with 5 bases remaining between them. The CDR3 length is 12 residues. The CDR3 region is CASSTATGELFF. CDR3 sequence (DNA): TGTGCCAGCAGTACTGCCACCGGGGAGCTGTTTTTT.

The rearrangement links TRBV10-3 to TRBJ1-4, with D possibly matching TRBD1 (6 bases). Trimming cost V 3 bases and J 4 bases, with 12 bases left between them. The CDR3 is made up of 15 amino acids. The germline gives CDR1 ENHRY, CDR2 SYGVKD. The CDR3 coding sequence is TGTGCCATCAGTGACCGCACCAGGGGTAATGAAAAACTGTTTTTT. It translates to CAISDRTRGNEKLFF.

The chain is built from TRBV5-1 and TRBJ2-7; a possible D gene is TRBD1 (5 bases). In germline, CDR1 is SGHRS, CDR2 YFSETQ. This CDR3 is 14 amino acids long. Trimming took off 0 bases at V and 2 bases at J, with 9 bases between the two ends. Written as DNA, the CDR3 is TGCGCCAGCAGCTTGGCGCAGGGTCCCTACGAGCAGTACTTC. Amino acid sequence: CASSLAQGPYEQYF.

The J gene is TRBJ1-6, the V gene TRBV7-2, with D maybe TRBD1 (6 bases). Germline assignment: CDR1 SGHTA and CDR2 FQGNSA. The V end was cut by 1 base, the J end by 6 bases, with 10 bases between. This CDR3 spans 15 amino acids. The CDR3 sequence is CASSLEGRGNSPLHF. CDR3 bases: TGTGCCAGCAGCTTAGAGGGCAGGGGTAATTCACCCCTCCACTTT. Using reference TRBV7-2 and TRBJ1-6 for the parts outside the CDR3, the full variable domain is GAGVSQSPSNKVTEKGKDVELRCDPISGHTALYWYRQSLGQGLEFLIYFQGNSAPDKSGLPSDRFSAERTGGSVSTLTIQRTQQEDSAVYLCASSLEGRGNSPLHFGNGTRLTVT.

The rearrangement links TRBV7-3 to TRBJ2-1; 11 bases match TRBD2. Trimming took 0 bases from V and 7 from J; bases not matched to a gene: 2. The V gene's germline CDR1 is SGHTA and CDR2 FQGTGA. There are 15 residues in the CDR3. The CDR3 region is CASSLTSGRENEQFF. DNA for the CDR3: TGTGCCAGCAGCTTAACTAGCGGGAGGGAGAATGAGCAGTTCTTC. The entire variable domain, with the rest obtained from reference TRBV7-3 and TRBJ2-1, is as follows: GAGVSQTPSNKVTEKGKYVELRCDPISGHTALYWYRQSLGQGPEFLIYFQGTGAADDSGLPNDRFFAVRPEGSVSTLKIQRTERGDSAVYLCASSLTSGRENEQFFGPGTRLTVL.

The chain has TRBV29-1 and TRBJ2-1; 9 nucleotides agree with TRBD1. V was clipped by 6 bases and J by 6 bases; unmatched bases: 9. Looked up from germline, CDR1 is SQVTM and CDR2 is ANQGSEA. The CDR3 extends over 14 amino acids. This CDR3 reads CSVEKAQGANEQFF. DNA of the CDR3: TGCAGCGTGGAAAAAGCACAGGGGGCCAATGAGCAGTTCTTC.

As concerns this clone: No conserved phenylalanine or tryptophan is present at the end of the CDR3, so a read error is the likely explanation. This chain uses TRBV19 with TRBJ2-7; tentative D call: TRBD1 (7 bases). The CDR3 is 14 residues long. The germline gives CDR1 LNHDA, CDR2 SQIVND (reference sequence). V lost 6 bases and J 4 bases, leaving 16 bases between the germline ends. DNA of the CDR3: TGTGCCAGTAGCCGCGGGACAGCCCGTTACGAGCAGTACCTC. It yields the protein CASSRGTARYEQYL.

The rearrangement uses TRBV19 and TRBJ2-3; possibly TRBD1 for D (5 bases). V was shortened by 3 bases and J by 5 bases, with 12 bases between the two germline ends. The length of the CDR3 is 14 residues. In germline, CDR1 is LNHDA, CDR2 SQIVND (reference sequence). The CDR3 region has the DNA TGTGCCAGTAGTATCGGGCCCCAGGGAGATACGCAGTATTTT. Residues: CASSIGPQGDTQYF.